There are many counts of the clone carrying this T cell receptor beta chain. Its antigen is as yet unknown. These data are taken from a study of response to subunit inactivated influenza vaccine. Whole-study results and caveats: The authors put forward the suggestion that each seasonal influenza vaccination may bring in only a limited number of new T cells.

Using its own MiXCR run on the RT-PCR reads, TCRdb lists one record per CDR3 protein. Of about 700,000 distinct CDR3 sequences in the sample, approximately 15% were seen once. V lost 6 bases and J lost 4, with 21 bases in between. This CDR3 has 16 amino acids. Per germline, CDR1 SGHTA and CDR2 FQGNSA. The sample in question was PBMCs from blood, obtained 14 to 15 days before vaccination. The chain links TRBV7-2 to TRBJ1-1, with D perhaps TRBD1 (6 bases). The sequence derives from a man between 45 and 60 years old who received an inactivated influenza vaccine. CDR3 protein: CASRTQGGGSGTEAFF. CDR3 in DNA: TGTGCCAGCAGGACCCAGGGAGGGGGGTCGGGCACTGAAGCTTTCTTT.